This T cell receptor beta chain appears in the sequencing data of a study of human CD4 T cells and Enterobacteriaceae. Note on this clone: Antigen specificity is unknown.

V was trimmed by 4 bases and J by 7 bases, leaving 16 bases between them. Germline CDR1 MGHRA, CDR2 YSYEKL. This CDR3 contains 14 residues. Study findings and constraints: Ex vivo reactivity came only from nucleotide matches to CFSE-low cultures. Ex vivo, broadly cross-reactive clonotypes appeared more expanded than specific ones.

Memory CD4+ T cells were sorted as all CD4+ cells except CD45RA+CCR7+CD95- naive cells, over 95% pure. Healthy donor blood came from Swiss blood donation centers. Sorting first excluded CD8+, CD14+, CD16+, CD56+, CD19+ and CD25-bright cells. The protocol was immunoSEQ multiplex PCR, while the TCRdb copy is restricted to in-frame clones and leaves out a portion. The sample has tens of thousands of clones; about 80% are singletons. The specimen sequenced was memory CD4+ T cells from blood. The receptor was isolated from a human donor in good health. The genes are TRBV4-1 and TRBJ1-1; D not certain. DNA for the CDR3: TGCGCCAGCAGCCGAAGGATCTCTCGGGGTGAAGCTTTCTTT. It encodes CASSRRISRGEAFF.